This record covers a single TCR beta chain. The antigen remains unidentified. This specimen comes from a study of T cell repertoires in cytomegalovirus infection. At the level of the study: CMV epitopes in the study were HLA-C-restricted (recently identified) and HLA-B-restricted (well studied). A matching HLA type, together with CMV infection, was signaled by public TCR beta signatures.

General observations from the study: Predominance within the ex vivo response was attributable to HLA-C-restricted CMV-specific TCR beta clonotypes. Based on cumulative public TCR beta family frequency, carriers of CMV plus the relevant HLA were identified.

TCRdb used MiXCR to reprocess the reads, holding one entry per CDR3 protein. The sample lists about 63,000 distinct CDR3 sequences, 20% occurring once. The clonotype originates from a human donor in good health (CMV status not recorded). Some clones in this sample may be carry-over from other donors' samples. This sample comprised CD8+ T cells from cultured PBMCs, obtained from culture after CMV antigen stimulation.

The CDR3 bases are TGTGCCAGCAGGCCCTACACGGATACGCAGTATTTT. Protein: CASRPYTDTQYF. This chain connects TRBV2 to TRBJ2-3; D unclear. Germline lookup yields CDR1 SNHLY and CDR2 FYNNEI. CDR3 size: 12 residues. The V gene lost 6 bases and the J gene lost 6 bases, with 10 bases spanning the gap.